This entry concerns a single TCR beta chain. Its specificity is unknown. TCRdb ran MiXCR on the RT-PCR reads and lists one entry per CDR3 protein. This sample yields approximately 170,000 distinct CDR3 sequences, of which roughly 14% are seen a single time; 26% belongs to the top ten. This sample is part of a study of response to subunit inactivated influenza vaccine. Study findings and constraints: Few additional T cells are recruited per seasonal influenza vaccination, authors suggested.

This CDR3 has 18 residues. From germline, CDR1 is SGHAT and CDR2 FQDESV (reference sequence). Trimming took 3 bases from V and 4 from J, leaving 23 bases between them. The chain carries TRBV11-1 and TRBJ2-3; perhaps D is TRBD1 or TRBD2 (5 bases each). The starting material was CD8+ T cells sorted from PBMCs, obtained roughly 5 days after vaccination. The TCR originated in a man aged 50 to 60 who received an inactivated influenza vaccine. CDR3: CASSLSIGERGFADTQYF. The CDR3 DNA reads TGTGCCAGCAGCTTGTCTATAGGAGAGAGGGGCTTTGCAGATACGCAGTATTTT.